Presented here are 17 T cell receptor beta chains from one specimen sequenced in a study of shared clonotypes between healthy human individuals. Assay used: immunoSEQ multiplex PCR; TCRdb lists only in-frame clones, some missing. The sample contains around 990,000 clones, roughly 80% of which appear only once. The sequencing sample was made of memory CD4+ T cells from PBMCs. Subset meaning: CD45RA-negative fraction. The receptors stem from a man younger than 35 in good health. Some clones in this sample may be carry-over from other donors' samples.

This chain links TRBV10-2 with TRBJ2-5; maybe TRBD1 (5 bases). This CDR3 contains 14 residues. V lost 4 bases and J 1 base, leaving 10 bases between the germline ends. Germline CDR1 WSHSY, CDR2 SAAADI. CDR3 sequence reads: CASSVRQFQETQYF. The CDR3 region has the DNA TGCGCCAGCAGTGTAAGACAGTTCCAAGAGACCCAGTACTTC.

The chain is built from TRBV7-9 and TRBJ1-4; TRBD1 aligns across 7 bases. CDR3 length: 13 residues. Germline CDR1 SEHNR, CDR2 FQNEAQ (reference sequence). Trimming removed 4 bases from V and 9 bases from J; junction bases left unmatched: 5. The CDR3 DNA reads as TGTGCCAGCAGCTCGGACAGGCGCAAAAAACTGTTTTTT. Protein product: CASSSDRRKKLFF.

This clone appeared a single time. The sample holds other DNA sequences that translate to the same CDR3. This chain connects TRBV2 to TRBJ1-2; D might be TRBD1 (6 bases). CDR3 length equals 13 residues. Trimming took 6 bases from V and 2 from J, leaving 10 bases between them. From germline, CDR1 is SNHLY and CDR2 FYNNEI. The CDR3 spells CASRPGQNYGYTF. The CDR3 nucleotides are TGTGCCAGCAGGCCCGGACAGAACTATGGCTACACCTTC.

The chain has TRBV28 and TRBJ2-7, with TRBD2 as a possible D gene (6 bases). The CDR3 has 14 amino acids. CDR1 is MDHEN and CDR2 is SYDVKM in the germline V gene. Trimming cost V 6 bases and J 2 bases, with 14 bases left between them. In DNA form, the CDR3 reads TGTGCCAGCAGCCCTGGGGGGATCCCCTACGAGCAGTACTTC. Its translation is CASSPGGIPYEQYF.

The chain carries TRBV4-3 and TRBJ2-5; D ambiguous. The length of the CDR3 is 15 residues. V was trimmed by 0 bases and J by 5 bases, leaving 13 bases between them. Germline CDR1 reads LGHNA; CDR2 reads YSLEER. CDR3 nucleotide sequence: TGCGCCAGCAGCCAAGAGCTGGTTCTCCGCGAGACCCAGTACTTC. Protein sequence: CASSQELVLRETQYF.

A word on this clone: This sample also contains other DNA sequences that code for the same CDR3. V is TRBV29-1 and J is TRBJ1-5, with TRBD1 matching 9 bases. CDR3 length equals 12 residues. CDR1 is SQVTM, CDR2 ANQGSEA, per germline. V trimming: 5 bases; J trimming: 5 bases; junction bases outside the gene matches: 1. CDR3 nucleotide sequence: TGCAGCGTTCGGACAGGGGATCAGCCCCAGCATTTT. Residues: CSVRTGDQPQHF.

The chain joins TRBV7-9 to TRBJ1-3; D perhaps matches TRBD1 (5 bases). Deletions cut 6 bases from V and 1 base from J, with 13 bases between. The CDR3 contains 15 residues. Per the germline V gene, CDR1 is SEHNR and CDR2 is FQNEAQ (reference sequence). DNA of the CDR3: TGTGCCAGCAGACTGGGAGGGGATTCTGGAAACACCATATATTTT. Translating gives CASRLGGDSGNTIYF.

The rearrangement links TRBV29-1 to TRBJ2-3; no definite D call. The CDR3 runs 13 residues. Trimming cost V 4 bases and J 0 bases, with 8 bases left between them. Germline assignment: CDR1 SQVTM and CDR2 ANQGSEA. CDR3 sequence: CSVVGGSTDTQYF. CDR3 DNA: TGCAGCGTTGTTGGCGGAAGCACAGATACGCAGTATTTT.

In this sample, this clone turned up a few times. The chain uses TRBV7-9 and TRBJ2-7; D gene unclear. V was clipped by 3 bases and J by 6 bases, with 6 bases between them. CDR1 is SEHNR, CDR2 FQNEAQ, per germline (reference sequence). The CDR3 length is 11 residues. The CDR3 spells CASSFMGEQYF. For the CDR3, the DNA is TGTGCCAGCAGCTTTATGGGCGAGCAGTACTTC.

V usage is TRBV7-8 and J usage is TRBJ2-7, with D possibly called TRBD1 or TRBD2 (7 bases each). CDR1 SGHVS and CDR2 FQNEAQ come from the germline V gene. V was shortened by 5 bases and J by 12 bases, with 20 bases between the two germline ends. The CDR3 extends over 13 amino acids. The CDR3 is CASSHTGEGTRYF. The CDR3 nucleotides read TGTGCCAGCAGCCACACAGGGGAGGGTACGCGGTACTTC.

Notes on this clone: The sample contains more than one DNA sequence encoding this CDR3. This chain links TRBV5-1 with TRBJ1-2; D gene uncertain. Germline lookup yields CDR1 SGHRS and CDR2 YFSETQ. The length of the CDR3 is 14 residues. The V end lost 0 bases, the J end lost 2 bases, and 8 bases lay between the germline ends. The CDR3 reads CASSLGPGNYGYTF. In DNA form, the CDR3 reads TGCGCCAGCAGCTTGGGGCCAGGAAACTATGGCTACACCTTC.

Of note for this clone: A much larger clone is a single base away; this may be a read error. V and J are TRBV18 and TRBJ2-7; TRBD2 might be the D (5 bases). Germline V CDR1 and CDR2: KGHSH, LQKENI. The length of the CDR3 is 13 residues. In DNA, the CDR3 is TGTGCCAGCCCACCCGCTCGGACTGGCGAGCAGTACTTC. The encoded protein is CASPPARTGEQYF.

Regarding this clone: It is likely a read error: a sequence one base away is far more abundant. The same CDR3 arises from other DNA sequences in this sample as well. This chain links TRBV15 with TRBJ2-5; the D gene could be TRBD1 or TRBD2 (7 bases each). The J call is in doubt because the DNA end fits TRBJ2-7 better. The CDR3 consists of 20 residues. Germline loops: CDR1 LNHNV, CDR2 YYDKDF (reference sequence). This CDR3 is CATSRDRDWGAGPHRYEQYF. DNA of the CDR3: TGTGCCACCAGTAGAGACAGGGATTGGGGAGCGGGACCACATCGGTACGAGCAGTACTTC.

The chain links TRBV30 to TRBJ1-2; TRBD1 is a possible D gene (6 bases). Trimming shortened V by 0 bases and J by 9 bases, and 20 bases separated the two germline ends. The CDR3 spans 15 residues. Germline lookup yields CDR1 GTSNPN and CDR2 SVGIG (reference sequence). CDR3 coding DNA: TGTGCCTGGAGTGTGCAGGGGTCGAGGTTCTTGAGCTACACCTTC. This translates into CAWSVQGSRFLSYTF.

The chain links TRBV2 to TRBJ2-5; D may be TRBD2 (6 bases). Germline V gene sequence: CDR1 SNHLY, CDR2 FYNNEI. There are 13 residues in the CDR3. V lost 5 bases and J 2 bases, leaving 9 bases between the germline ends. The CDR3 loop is CASSKEGQETQYF. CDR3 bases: TGTGCCAGCAGTAAGGAGGGACAAGAGACCCAGTACTTC.

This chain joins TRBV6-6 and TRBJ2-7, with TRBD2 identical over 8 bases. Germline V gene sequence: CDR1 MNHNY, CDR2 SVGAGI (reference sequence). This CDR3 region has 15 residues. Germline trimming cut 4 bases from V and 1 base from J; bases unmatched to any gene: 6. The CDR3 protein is CASSSSAGASYEQYF. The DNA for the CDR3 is TGTGCCAGCAGTTCTTCAGCGGGGGCATCCTACGAGCAGTACTTC.

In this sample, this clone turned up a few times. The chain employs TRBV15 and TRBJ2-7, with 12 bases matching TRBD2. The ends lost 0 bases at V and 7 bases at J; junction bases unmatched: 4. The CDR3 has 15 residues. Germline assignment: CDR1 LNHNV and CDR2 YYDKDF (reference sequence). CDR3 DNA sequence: TGTGCCACCAGCAGAGATCCGGGACTAGCGGGTGAGCAGTACTTC. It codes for CATSRDPGLAGEQYF.